A single T cell receptor beta chain is shown here with its context. Its target is unknown. This sample stems from a study of CD8 T cells in ankylosing spondylitis. Quantitative 5'-RACE with molecular barcodes generated TCR beta libraries. TCRdb reprocessed the 5' RACE reads with MiXCR, giving one entry per CDR3 protein. The data hold about 250,000 distinct CDR3 sequences, with roughly 32% observed a single time. Findings and caveats of the study: Within ankylosing spondylitis blood, a TCR beta motif made up of seven or eight highly homologous variants appeared to be characteristic. Some motif variants were previously reported in reactive arthritis synovial fluid and blood.

The V gene lost 2 bases and the J gene lost 4 bases, with 14 bases spanning the gap. The CDR3 has 15 amino acids. The V gene's germline CDR1 is LGHDT and CDR2 YNNKEL (reference sequence). The TCR originated in a male donor with ankylosing spondylitis or in good health (not recorded which). The rearrangement joins TRBV3-1 to TRBJ1-2; the D gene is possibly TRBD1 (6 bases). Sequencing was performed on blood, either unsorted or a sorted T cell fraction (not recorded which). CDR3 in amino acids: CASSQPVGGGYGYTF. As DNA, the CDR3 is TGTGCCAGCAGCCAACCCGTTGGAGGGGGCTATGGCTACACCTTC.